This T cell receptor beta chain was observed in a study of early T cells in non-severe SARS-CoV-2 infection (TCRdb year 2021). In terms of the full investigation: Because TCR sequencing was done on bulk RNA from unsorted whole blood, the alpha and beta chains could not be paired.

Receptors were amplified or captured by 5' RACE. Sequencing relied on a NextSeq 500. The TCR library protocol attached unique molecular identifiers to individual cDNA molecules to correct for sequencing error and PCR bias. Both TCR alpha and beta chains were sequenced, and tight co-correlation was observed between alpha and beta sequence abundances in each sample. The paper's processing steps were these. Decombinator V4 was used to annotate the V gene, J gene and CDR3 of the TCR sequences. Expanded TCRs were defined as changing significantly between any two time points under a Poisson model with p below 0.0001. TCR abundances were normalised to the total number of TCRs sequenced in each sample and reported as counts per million. TRAV1-2 paired with TRAJ12, TRAJ20 or TRAJ33 defined MAIT TCRs, while TRAV10 paired with TRAJ18 defined iNKT TCRs. VDJdb, accessed 1 November 2021, was searched for CMV, EBV and SARS-CoV-2 annotated TCRs, excluding TCRs annotated for multiple antigens. The public sequencing data were trimmed at Q25 with fastp and processed into clonotypes with MiXCR by TCRdb, which kept only in-frame beta chains. Duplicate CDR3 protein sequences are folded into a single record with the most common DNA and genes. The V and J calls shown here were made by TCRdb, not taken from the authors' results. This sample holds 45,000 to 55,000 distinct CDR3 sequences; under 14% were observed only once. The ten most abundant clones make up roughly 10% of the sample.

The trim is 5 bases for V and 0 bases for J, with a gap of 8 bases between the germline ends. CDR1 and CDR2, looked up from the germline V gene (reference sequence), are DFQATT and SNEGSKA. The CDR3 contains 13 residues, cysteine and phenylalanine counted. The retained sequence is limited to the CDR3, 39 bases, with the frame set at the first base. Overall results and qualifications from the work: VDJdb matching was skewed toward anti-spike CD8 responses, so virus-specific expansions were likely underestimated and private and CD4 specificities were missed.

The study was a case-control design nested within a healthcare worker cohort in London, UK, with weekly nasopharyngeal swab PCR tests and blood sampling. Between 23 and 31 March 2020, the week of the UK lockdown, healthcare workers were enrolled and then followed up weekly for as long as 16 weeks. This clonotype has a count of ten or more. Its antigen has not been determined. Base qualities are not recorded, but no much larger clone differs from it by a single base. The chain joins TRBV20-1 to TRBJ1-5; the D gene identity is not certain. This receptor was taken from an adult who was a healthcare worker with PCR-confirmed SARS-CoV-2 infection or an uninfected control (not recorded which). Specimen: whole blood. The DNA reads as follows: TGCAGTGCTTTAAAGGTTAGCAATCAGCCCCAGCATTTT. It translates to CSALKVSNQPQHF.